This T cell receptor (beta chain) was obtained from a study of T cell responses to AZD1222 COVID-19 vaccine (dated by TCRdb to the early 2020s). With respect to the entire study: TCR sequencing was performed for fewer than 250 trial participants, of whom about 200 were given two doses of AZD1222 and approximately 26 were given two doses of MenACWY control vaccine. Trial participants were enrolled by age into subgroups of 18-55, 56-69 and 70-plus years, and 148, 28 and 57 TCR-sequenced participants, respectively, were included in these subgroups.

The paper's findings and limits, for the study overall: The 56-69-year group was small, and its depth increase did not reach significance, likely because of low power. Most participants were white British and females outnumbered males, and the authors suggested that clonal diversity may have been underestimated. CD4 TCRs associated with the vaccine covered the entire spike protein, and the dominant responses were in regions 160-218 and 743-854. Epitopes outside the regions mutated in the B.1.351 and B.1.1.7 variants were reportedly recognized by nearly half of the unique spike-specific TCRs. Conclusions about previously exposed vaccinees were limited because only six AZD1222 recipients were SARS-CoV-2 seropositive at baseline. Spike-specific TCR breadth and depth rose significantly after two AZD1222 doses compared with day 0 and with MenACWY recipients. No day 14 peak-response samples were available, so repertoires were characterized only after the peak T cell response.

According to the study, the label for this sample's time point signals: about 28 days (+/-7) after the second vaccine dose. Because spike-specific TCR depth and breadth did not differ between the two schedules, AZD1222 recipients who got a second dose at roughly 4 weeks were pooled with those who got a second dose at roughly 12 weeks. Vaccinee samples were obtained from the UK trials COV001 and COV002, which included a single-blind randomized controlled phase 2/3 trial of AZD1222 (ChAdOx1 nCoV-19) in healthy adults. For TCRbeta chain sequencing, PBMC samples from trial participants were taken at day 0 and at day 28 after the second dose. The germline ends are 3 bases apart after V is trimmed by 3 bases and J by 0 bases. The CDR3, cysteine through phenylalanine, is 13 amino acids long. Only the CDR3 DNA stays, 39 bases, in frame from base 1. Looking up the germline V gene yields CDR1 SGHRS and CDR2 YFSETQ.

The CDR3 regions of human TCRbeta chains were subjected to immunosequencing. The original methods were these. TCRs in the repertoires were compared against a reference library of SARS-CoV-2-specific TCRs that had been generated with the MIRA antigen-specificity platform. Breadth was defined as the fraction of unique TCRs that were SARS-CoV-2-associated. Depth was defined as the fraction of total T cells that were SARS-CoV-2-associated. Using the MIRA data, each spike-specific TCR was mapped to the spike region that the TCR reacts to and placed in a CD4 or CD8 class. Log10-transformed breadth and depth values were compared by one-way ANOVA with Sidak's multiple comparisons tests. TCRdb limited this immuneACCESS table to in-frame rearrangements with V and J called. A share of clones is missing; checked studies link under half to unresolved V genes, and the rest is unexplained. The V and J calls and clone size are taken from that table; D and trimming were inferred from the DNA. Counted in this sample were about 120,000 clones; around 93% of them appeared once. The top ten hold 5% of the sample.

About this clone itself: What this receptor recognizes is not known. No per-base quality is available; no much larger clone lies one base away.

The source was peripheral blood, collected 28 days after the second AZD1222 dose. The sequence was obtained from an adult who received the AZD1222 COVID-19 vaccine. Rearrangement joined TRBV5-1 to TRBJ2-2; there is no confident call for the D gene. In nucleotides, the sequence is TGCGCCAGCAGCTCGACGAACACCGGGGAGCTGTTTTTT. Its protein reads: CASSSTNTGELFF.